Reported below is one T cell receptor (beta chain). These data originate in a study of blood T cell repertoires in COVID-19. Study-level information: Both acute and convalescent COVID-19 samples were obtained from the United States, Italy and Spain. The cDNA or gDNA used as material had been derived from T cells, B-cell-depleted T cells, or PBMCs.

In the source study's methods: Amplifying reference gene primers gave estimates of nucleated cell counts. Some clones are missing from TCRdb's copy, which holds only in-frame ones; the method was immunoSEQ multiplex PCR. V and J calls plus clone size are reproduced from that table; the DNA served to infer D and trimming. The repertoire consists of 30,000 or so clones, with roughly 78% occurring once and the leading ten covering around 41%. Trimming removed 4 bases from V and 0 bases from J, with 4 bases in between. The germline CDR1 and CDR2 sequences are SNHLY and FYNNEI. The CDR3 is made up of 14 amino acids.

The rearrangement uses TRBV2 and TRBJ2-6, with no clear D. Sequencing was done on a sample of peripheral blood. The clonotype comes from a man aged 80 or over with active or convalescent COVID-19. This CDR3 is CASSAVSGANVLTF. CDR3 in DNA: TGTGCCAGCAGTGCGGTCTCTGGGGCCAACGTCCTGACTTTC.